These 17 T cell receptor beta chains came from one sample sequenced in a study of T-cell reconstitution after alpha-beta-depleted transplantation in children. The authors prepared the TCRbeta library with unique molecular identifiers. TCRdb reprocessed the PCR reads via MiXCR and lists one record per CDR3 protein. The sample has about 610,000 distinct CDR3 sequences; roughly a tenth are singletons. Sequences were derived from PBMCs from the stem cell graft donor, sampled from the stem cell graft. Source of these receptors: a human donor who donated a stem cell graft to a child with acute myeloid leukemia.

This clonotype occurred once. The V gene is TRBV7-9, the J gene TRBJ1-5, with 9 bases matching TRBD1. The CDR3 totals 14 residues. Looked up from germline, CDR1 is SEHNR and CDR2 is FQNEAQ (reference sequence). After removal of 7 bases from V and 7 bases from J, the junction contained 8 bases not matched to a gene. The CDR3 region has the DNA TGTGCCAGCACCCAACAGGGGGCGGGACAGCCCCAGCATTTT. It yields the protein CASTQQGAGQPQHF.

This clonotype was detected only a few times. This chain links TRBV20-1 with TRBJ2-1; a weak D match, TRBD2 (6 bases). CDR1 DFQATT and CDR2 SNEGSKA come from the germline V gene (reference sequence). V lost 3 bases and J 6 bases, leaving 15 bases between the germline ends. The CDR3 is 14 amino acids. The CDR3 DNA follows: TGCAGTGCTAGCCATCTAAGACTAGTCAATGAGCAGTTCTTC. It codes for CSASHLRLVNEQFF.

This clonotype showed up just a few times. The chain links TRBV20-1 to TRBJ2-7; 10 bases line up with TRBD1. From germline, CDR1 is DFQATT and CDR2 SNEGSKA (reference sequence). This CDR3 contains 14 residues. Trimming took 3 bases from V and 3 from J; bases not matched to a gene: 5. CDR3 nucleotides: TGCAGTGCTAGGGAAGACAGGGGGCTCTACGAGCAGTACTTC. This translates into CSAREDRGLYEQYF.

This clonotype was seen many times. V is TRBV7-2 and J is TRBJ2-3; D unclear. Trimming removed 0 bases at V and 4 bases at J, with 8 bases between. Germline V gene sequence: CDR1 SGHTA, CDR2 FQGNSA. CDR3 size: 14 residues. The CDR3 loop reads CASSLAGLADTQYF. DNA for the CDR3: TGTGCCAGCAGCTTAGCAGGGTTGGCAGATACGCAGTATTTT.

This clonotype was seen more than once but under ten times. The rearrangement uses TRBV5-1 and TRBJ2-1; 14 bases map to TRBD2. The CDR3 sequence is 18 residues long. Germline CDR1 reads SGHRS; CDR2 reads YFSETQ. V dropped 3 bases and J dropped 7; count of bases not matched to a gene: 12. CDR3 amino acids: CASSSGLAGGGYVNEQFF. The CDR3 nucleotides read TGCGCCAGCAGCTCCGGACTAGCGGGAGGTGGGTACGTGAATGAGCAGTTCTTC.

Only a few counts were recorded for this clonotype. The J gene is TRBJ1-1, the V gene TRBV29-1, with D perhaps matching TRBD1 (5 bases). Germline V CDR1 and CDR2: SQVTM, ANQGSEA. Trimming shortened V by 6 bases and J by 0 bases, and 11 bases separated the two germline ends. The CDR3 is 13 amino acids. This CDR3 is CSVMGRLNTEAFF. CDR3 in DNA: TGCAGCGTAATGGGACGGTTGAACACTGAAGCTTTCTTT. The full variable domain, with the rest looked up from reference TRBV29-1 and TRBJ1-1, is SAVISQKPSRDICQRGTSLTIQCQVDSQVTMMFWYRQQPGQSLTLIATANQGSEATYESGFVIDKFPISRPNLTFSTLTVSNMSPEDSSIYLCSVMGRLNTEAFFGQGTRLTVV.

This clonotype came up many times. The V gene is TRBV29-1, the J gene TRBJ2-3, with 7 bases aligning to TRBD2. The CDR3 sequence is 13 residues long. The V and J ends lost 3 bases and 3 bases, in that order; junction bases with no gene match: 3. The germline gives CDR1 SQVTM, CDR2 ANQGSEA. The CDR3 region is CSVEGGRTDTQYF. The CDR3 nucleotides are TGCAGCGTTGAGGGCGGGAGAACAGATACGCAGTATTTT.

This chain connects TRBV7-2 to TRBJ2-1, with D perhaps given as TRBD1 or TRBD2 (6 bases each). Germline V gene sequence: CDR1 SGHTA, CDR2 FQGNSA. The CDR3 has 14 amino acids. Trimming took off 5 bases at V and 6 bases at J, with 14 bases between the two ends. Written as DNA, the CDR3 is TGTGCCAGCAGCCGACCTGAGGGGGGCAATGAGCAGTTCTTC. Its protein product is CASSRPEGGNEQFF. The whole variable domain, filled in from reference TRBV7-2 and TRBJ2-1, reads GAGVSQSPSNKVTEKGKDVELRCDPISGHTALYWYRQSLGQGLEFLIYFQGNSAPDKSGLPSDRFSAERTGGSVSTLTIQRTQQEDSAVYLCASSRPEGGNEQFFGPGTRLTVL.

The chain joins TRBV3-1 to TRBJ2-5; TRBD2 agrees at 8 bases. Germline V gene data show CDR1 as LGHDT and CDR2 as YNNKEL (reference sequence). This CDR3 has 15 amino acids. The V segment lost 8 bases and the J segment 3 bases; nucleotides outside the gene matches: 11. The CDR3 region has the DNA TGTGCCAGCGGAAAGACTAGCGCGAAAAAAGAGACCCAGTACTTC. Its translation: CASGKTSAKKETQYF.

The chain uses TRBV12-3 or TRBV12-4 and TRBJ2-1, with no clear D. This CDR3 is built from 12 residues. V gave up 7 bases and J gave up 5 bases, with 9 bases separating them. CDR3 DNA: TGTGCCAGCACCCTACTCCACAATGAGCAGTTCTTC. It specifies CASTLLHNEQFF.

This clonotype has just a few counts. The chain couples TRBV20-1 to TRBJ2-4; the D call may be TRBD1 or TRBD2 (6 bases each). Germline CDR1 and CDR2: DFQATT and SNEGSKA (reference sequence). V was pared by 2 bases and J by 9 bases, with 14 bases between. CDR3 size: 13 residues. DNA for the CDR3: TGCAGTGCTAGAAAGGGGGGAGAGGGCATTCAGTACTTC. Protein product: CSARKGGEGIQYF.

At least ten counts were recorded for this clonotype. The rearrangement uses TRBV29-1 and TRBJ2-2, with 7 bases lining up with TRBD2. This CDR3 spans 14 amino acids. V trimming: 5 bases; J trimming: 5 bases; junction bases outside the gene matches: 8. Germline assignment: CDR1 SQVTM and CDR2 ANQGSEA. DNA of the CDR3: TGCAGCGTTTGGGTTGCGGGAGATACCGGGGAGCTGTTTTTT. It is translated as CSVWVAGDTGELFF.

Comments on this clonotype: One end of the junction varies from germline; a read error may be responsible. J is TRBJ1-1 and V is TRBV20-1, with D possibly TRBD1 on 6 matching bases. The CDR3 sequence is 12 residues long. Germline values: CDR1 DFQATT, CDR2 SNEGSKA (reference sequence). CDR3 sequence (DNA): TGTAGGGGGGCGACAGTGAACACTGAAGCTTTCTTT. Translating gives CRGATVNTEAFF.

This clonotype has at least ten counts. The gene calls are TRBV20-1 and TRBJ1-1, with a possible D match to TRBD1 (5 bases). V lost 1 base and J 5 bases, leaving 17 bases between the germline ends. The germline V gene has CDR1 DFQATT and CDR2 SNEGSKA (reference sequence). The CDR3 contains 15 residues. The CDR3 is CSARGGSGVDTEAFF. The CDR3 nucleotides are TGCAGTGCTAGAGGGGGGTCGGGGGTAGATACTGAAGCTTTCTTT.

This clonotype was detected ten times or more. The gene calls are TRBV29-1 and TRBJ2-3; 7 positions match TRBD2. The CDR3 consists of 13 residues. From germline, CDR1 is SQVTM and CDR2 ANQGSEA. Germline trimming cut 5 bases from V and 0 bases from J; bases unmatched to any gene: 2. CDR3 sequence: CSVSGASTDTQYF. The CDR3 coding sequence is TGCAGCGTTAGCGGGGCAAGCACAGATACGCAGTATTTT.

This clonotype has at least ten counts. This sequence joins TRBV6-5 and TRBJ1-1; D gene unclear. Germline-derived CDR1 and CDR2 are MNHEY and SVGAGI. CDR3 length equals 14 residues. V was cut by 5 bases and J by 0 bases, with 10 bases left in between. CDR3 residues: CASSNNIMNTEAFF. CDR3 nucleotides: TGTGCCAGCAGTAACAACATCATGAACACTGAAGCTTTCTTT.

This clonotype was recorded many times. The gene calls are TRBV6-5 and TRBJ2-7; 10 positions agree with TRBD1. Germline CDR1 is MNHEY and CDR2 is SVGAGI. CDR3 size: 15 residues. V shed 6 bases, J shed 4 bases, and the junction held 9 bases outside the gene matches. The CDR3 DNA follows: TGTGCCAGCAGCCTGGGGACAGGGGAATTTTACGAGCAGTACTTC. Translating it yields CASSLGTGEFYEQYF.